Each of the 2 T cell receptor beta chains below was sequenced from the same sample in a study of CD8+ T cells in alopecia areata. RNA extraction was followed by reverse transcription into cDNA, which acted as the sequencing template. Measured with immunoSEQ multiplex PCR; TCRdb has only the in-frame clones, and not every one. The specimen gives about 3,200 clones without singletons; the ten biggest hold approximately 40%. The sequenced material came from lesional skin. Source of these receptors: a C3H/HeJ mouse with alopecia areata. Strain haplotype at MHC: H2-k.

This clone was recorded at least ten times. Genes and germline are mouse. The read ends 4 residues early relative to the CDR3; the germline J gene fills the gap. The chain links TRBV1 to TRBJ2-2; D unresolved. V gave up 1 base and J gave up 1 base, with 7 bases separating them. CDR1 NSQYPW and CDR2 LRSPGD come from the germline V gene (reference sequence). CDR3 length: 15 amino acids. The part of the CDR3 DNA that was read is TGCACCTGCAGTGCAGGGGGAATAAACACCGGG. Encoded protein: CTCSAGGINTG. The whole CDR3 sequence is CTCSAGGINTGQLYF. Looking up the rest from reference TRBV1 and TRBJ2-2 gives the full variable domain: VTLLEQNPRWRLVPRGQAVNLRCILKNSQYPWMSWYQQDLQKQLQWLFTLRSPGDKEVKSLPGADYLATRVTDTELRLQVANMSQGRTLYCTCSAGGINTGQLYFGEGSKLTVL.

A few counts support this clone. The listed genes are named as in mouse. The read terminates 4 residues ahead of where the CDR3 ends, so the germline J gene completes it. The chain carries TRBV2 and TRBJ2-3; 9 nucleotides agree with TRBD2. Trimming removed 4 bases from V and 1 base from J; junction bases left unmatched: 6. The CDR3 extends over 16 amino acids. Germline V gives CDR1 LGHNA, CDR2 YSYQKL. CDR3 DNA, as far as it was read: TGTGCCAGCAGCCCATGGGGGGGCGTGGGTGCAGAA. Translated, it gives CASSPWGGVGAE. The whole CDR3 reads CASSPWGGVGAETLYF.